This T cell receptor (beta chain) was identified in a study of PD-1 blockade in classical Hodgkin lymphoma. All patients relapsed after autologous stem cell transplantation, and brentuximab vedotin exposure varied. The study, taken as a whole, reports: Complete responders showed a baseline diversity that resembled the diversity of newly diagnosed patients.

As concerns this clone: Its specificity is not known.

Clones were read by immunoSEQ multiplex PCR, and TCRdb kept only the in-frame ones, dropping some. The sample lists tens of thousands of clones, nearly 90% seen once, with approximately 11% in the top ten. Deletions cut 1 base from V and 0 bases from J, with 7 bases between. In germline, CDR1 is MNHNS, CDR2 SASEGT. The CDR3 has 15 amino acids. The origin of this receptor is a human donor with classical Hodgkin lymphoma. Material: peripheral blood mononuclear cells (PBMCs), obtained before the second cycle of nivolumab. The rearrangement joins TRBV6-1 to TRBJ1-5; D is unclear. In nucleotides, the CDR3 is TGTGCCAGCAGTGAAGGAACTGTTAGCAATCAGCCCCAGCATTTT. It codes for CASSEGTVSNQPQHF.